Below, 7 T cell receptor beta chains from the same sample are listed, as sequenced in a study of blood T cell repertoires in COVID-19. Sequenced by immunoSEQ multiplex PCR; TCRdb stores in-frame clones only, minus some. Of 150,000 to 200,000 clones in the sample, around 81% were seen once. Sequenced input: PBMCs or T cells enriched from blood (not recorded which). These receptors were taken from a middle-aged man who had recovered from COVID-19.

The rearrangement joins TRBV19 to TRBJ1-4, with 10 bases identical to TRBD1. V gave up 10 bases and J gave up 2 bases; unmatched junction bases: 4. CDR1 is LNHDA, CDR2 SQIVND, per germline (reference sequence). The CDR3 runs to 14 residues. CDR3 amino acids: CATLDRGTNEKLFF. CDR3 sequence (DNA): TGTGCCACTCTGGACAGGGGGACTAATGAAAAACTGTTTTTT.

The chain has TRBV2 and TRBJ2-7, with TRBD2 identical over 11 bases. The trim removed 6 bases at V and 2 bases at J, leaving 6 bases unmatched. This CDR3 is 15 amino acids long. Germline V gene data show CDR1 as SNHLY and CDR2 as FYNNEI. In nucleotides, the CDR3 is TGTGCCAGCAGCGACGTTAGCGGGGGGGCCTACGAGCAGTACTTC. Translating gives CASSDVSGGAYEQYF.

This chain joins TRBV4-1 and TRBJ1-1; D remains unclear. The CDR3 sequence is 14 residues long. CDR1 MGHRA and CDR2 YSYEKL come from the germline V gene. Trimming left V 5 bases short and J 5 bases short, with 15 bases between. CDR3 DNA sequence: TGCGCCAGCAGCTCCCGACAAGACCGGACTGAAGCTTTCTTT. This codes for CASSSRQDRTEAFF.

The genes are TRBV9 and TRBJ1-3, with D uncertain. Germline V gene sequence: CDR1 SGDLS, CDR2 YYNGEE. V shed 4 bases and J shed 2 bases, with 13 bases lying between them. This CDR3 is built from 15 residues. The CDR3 DNA sequence: TGTGCCAGCAGCTTTAGACCCGGGGCTGGAAACACCATATATTTT. Amino acids: CASSFRPGAGNTIYF.

The sample holds a few counts of this clone. The chain is built from TRBV24-1 and TRBJ1-2; 8 positions match TRBD1. Unmatched junction bases numbered 5, after V lost 4 bases and J lost 5 bases. The CDR3 is 14 residues long. Germline CDR1 KGHDR, CDR2 SFDVKD. CDR3 DNA sequence: TGTGCCACCAGTGAGTCGACAGGGGTGTATGGCTACACCTTC. It is translated as CATSESTGVYGYTF.

This sequence joins TRBV9 and TRBJ2-1; D perhaps matches TRBD2 (7 bases). The CDR3 runs 16 residues. Looked up from germline, CDR1 is SGDLS and CDR2 is YYNGEE. Trimming took 0 bases from V and 8 from J, leaving 18 bases between them. The CDR3 DNA reads as TGTGCCAGCAGCGTAGCCCCTGGGGGGGGGCAATATGAGCAGTTCTTC. The encoded protein is CASSVAPGGGQYEQFF.

Only a few counts were recorded for this clone. The V call is TRBV18, the J call TRBJ2-7, with D possibly being TRBD2 (6 bases). CDR3 length: 15 residues. V gave up 2 bases and J gave up 4 bases, with 15 bases separating them. Germline values: CDR1 KGHSH, CDR2 LQKENI. Here the CDR3 reads CASSPGGLAVYEQYV. CDR3 nucleotide sequence: TGTGCCAGCTCACCAGGGGGACTGGCCGTTTACGAGCAGTACGTC.